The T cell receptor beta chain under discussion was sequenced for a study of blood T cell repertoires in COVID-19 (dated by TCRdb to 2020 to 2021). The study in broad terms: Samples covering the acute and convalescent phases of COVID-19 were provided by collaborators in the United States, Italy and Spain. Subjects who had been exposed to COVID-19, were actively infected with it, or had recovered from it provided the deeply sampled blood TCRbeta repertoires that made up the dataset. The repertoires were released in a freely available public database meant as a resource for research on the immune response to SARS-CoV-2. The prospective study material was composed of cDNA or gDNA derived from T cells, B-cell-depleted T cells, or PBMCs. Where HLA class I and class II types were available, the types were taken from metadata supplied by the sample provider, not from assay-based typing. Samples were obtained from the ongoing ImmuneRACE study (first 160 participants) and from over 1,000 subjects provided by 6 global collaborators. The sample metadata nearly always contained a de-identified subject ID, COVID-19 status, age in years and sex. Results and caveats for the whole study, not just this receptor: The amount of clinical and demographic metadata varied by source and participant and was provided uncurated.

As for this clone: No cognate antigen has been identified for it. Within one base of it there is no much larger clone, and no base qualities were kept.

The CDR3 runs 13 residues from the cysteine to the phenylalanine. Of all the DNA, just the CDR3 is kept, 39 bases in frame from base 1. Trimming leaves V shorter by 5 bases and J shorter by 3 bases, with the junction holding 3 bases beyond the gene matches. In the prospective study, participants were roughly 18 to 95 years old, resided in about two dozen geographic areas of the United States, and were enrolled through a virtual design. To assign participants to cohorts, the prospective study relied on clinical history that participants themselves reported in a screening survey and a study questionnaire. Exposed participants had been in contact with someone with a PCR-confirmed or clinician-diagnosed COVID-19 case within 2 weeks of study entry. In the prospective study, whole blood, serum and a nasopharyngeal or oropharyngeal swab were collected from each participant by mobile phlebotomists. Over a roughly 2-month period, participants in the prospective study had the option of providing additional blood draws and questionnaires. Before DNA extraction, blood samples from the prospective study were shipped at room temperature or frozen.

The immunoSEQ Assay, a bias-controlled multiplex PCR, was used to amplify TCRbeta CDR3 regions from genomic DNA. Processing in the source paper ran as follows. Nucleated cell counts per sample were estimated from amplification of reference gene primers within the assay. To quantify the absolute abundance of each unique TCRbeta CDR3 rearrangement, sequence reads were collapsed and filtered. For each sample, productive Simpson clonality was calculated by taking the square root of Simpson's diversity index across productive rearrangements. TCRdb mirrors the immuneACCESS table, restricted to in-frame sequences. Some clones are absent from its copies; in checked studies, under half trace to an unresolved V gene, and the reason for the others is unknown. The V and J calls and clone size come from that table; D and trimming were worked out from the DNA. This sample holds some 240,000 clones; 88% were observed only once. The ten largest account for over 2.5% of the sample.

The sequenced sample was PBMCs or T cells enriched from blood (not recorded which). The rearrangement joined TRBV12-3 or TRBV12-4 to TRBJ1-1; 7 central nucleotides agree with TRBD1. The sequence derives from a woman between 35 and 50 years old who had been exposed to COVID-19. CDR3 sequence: CASSVQGYTEAFF. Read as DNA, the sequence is TGTGCCAGCAGTGTACAGGGGTACACTGAAGCTTTCTTT.